This T cell receptor (beta chain) stems from a study of T cells expressing NK-cell markers. Study-wide findings and caveats: Where a few donors were concerned, these clonotypes also led the CD3+CD56-NKG2C+ fraction.

Notes on this clonotype: The antigen remains unidentified.

CDR1 is SGHRS, CDR2 YFSETQ, per germline. The CDR3 extends over 17 amino acids. TCRdb reprocessed the 5' RACE reads and stores each CDR3 protein as one record, lacking DNA. This sample contains about 160,000 distinct CDR3 sequences. This clonotype originated in a man aged 18-70 years in good health. The material sequenced was blood T cells: a sorted CD56 or NKG2C T cell subset, CD4+ or CD8+ T cells, or bulk PBMC T cells (not recorded which). The J gene is TRBJ2-2, the V gene TRBV5-1. The CDR3 sequence: CASSLFPPSENTGELFF.